The source of this T cell receptor beta chain is a study of blood T cell repertoires in COVID-19. Across the whole study: The United States, Italy and Spain supplied acute and convalescent COVID-19 samples. T cells, B-cell-depleted T cells, or PBMCs provided the cDNA or gDNA that served as material.

Methods used by the authors: The authors estimated nucleated cell counts from reference gene primer amplification. Produced via immunoSEQ multiplex PCR; TCRdb's table is partial and in-frame only. D and trimming come from the DNA, and the V and J calls and clone size come from that table. The sample yields 80,000 to 100,000 clones, 82% seen once. The trim removed 4 bases at V and 4 bases at J, leaving 7 bases unmatched. This CDR3 has 15 amino acids. The germline CDR1 and CDR2 sequences are MNHEY and SVGEGT. V usage is TRBV6-2 or TRBV6-3 and J usage is TRBJ2-5; TRBD1 matches 9 bases. Sequenced material: peripheral blood. The TCR was taken from a man in his 70s with active or convalescent COVID-19. Here the CDR3 reads CASSSTGTGRETQYF. For the CDR3, the DNA is TGTGCCAGCAGTTCCACCGGGACAGGGCGAGAGACCCAGTACTTC.